The 11 T cell receptor beta chains in this list originate from one sample, sequenced in a study of blood T cell repertoires in COVID-19. Sequencing was performed with immunoSEQ multiplex PCR; in TCRdb, only in-frame clones are kept and a portion is missing. Of roughly 81,000 clones in the sample, approximately 85% are singletons; the top ten hold 2.5% to 3.5%. The source material was peripheral blood. The source of these receptors is a woman aged 80 or older with COVID-19, enrolled during active disease.

The chain links TRBV7-9 to TRBJ2-7; 7 bases agree with TRBD1. The germline V gene encodes CDR1 SEHNR and CDR2 FQNEAQ (reference sequence). This CDR3 spans 16 amino acids. V shed 6 bases, J shed 7 bases, and the junction held 18 bases outside the gene matches. In DNA, the CDR3 is TGTGCCAGCAGTTTTTACTTCGGCAGGGGGTCGGAAGAGCAGTACTTC. This codes for CASSFYFGRGSEEQYF.

This clone has more than one count but fewer than ten. J is TRBJ1-2 and V is TRBV2; D perhaps matches TRBD1 (5 bases). The CDR3 covers 13 residues. The V and J ends lost 3 bases and 8 bases respectively, with 13 bases between them. Germline V lookup: CDR1 SNHLY, CDR2 FYNNEI. The CDR3 region is CASSDRAPGGYTF. The CDR3 DNA sequence: TGTGCCAGCAGTGACAGGGCGCCCGGAGGCTACACCTTC.

The chain joins TRBV14 to TRBJ2-7; 8 nucleotides agree with TRBD2. V trimming: 0 bases; J trimming: 2 bases; junction bases outside the gene matches: 6. Germline V gene sequence: CDR1 SGHDN, CDR2 FVKESK. This CDR3 is 16 amino acids long. The CDR3 here is CASSQDRRAGAYEQYF. The CDR3 DNA follows: TGTGCCAGCAGCCAAGATCGGCGAGCGGGGGCCTACGAGCAGTACTTC.

The sample holds a few counts of this clone. This chain joins TRBV14 and TRBJ2-2; weak D call: TRBD2 (6 bases). The V gene's germline CDR1 is SGHDN and CDR2 FVKESK. Trimming cost V 1 base and J 0 bases, with 12 bases left between them. This CDR3 has 17 amino acids. This CDR3 reads CASSQVGSLSNTGELFF. The CDR3 DNA reads as TGTGCCAGCAGCCAAGTCGGGAGCCTATCGAACACCGGGGAGCTGTTTTTT.

The rearrangement links TRBV7-2 to TRBJ2-1; D is undetermined. Trimming took 1 base from V and 5 from J, leaving 6 bases between them. The CDR3 runs to 13 residues. Germline values: CDR1 SGHTA, CDR2 FQGNSA. CDR3 sequence: CASSLDSHNEQFF. The CDR3 bases are TGTGCCAGCAGCTTAGACAGCCACAATGAGCAGTTCTTC.

The chain couples TRBV19 to TRBJ1-2; no clear D. CDR1 is LNHDA, CDR2 SQIVND, per germline (reference sequence). V was clipped by 7 bases and J by 3 bases, with 6 bases between them. This CDR3 is 11 amino acids long. CDR3: CASMRDYGYTF. In DNA, the CDR3 is TGTGCCAGTATGAGGGACTATGGCTACACCTTC.

The rearrangement uses TRBV19 and TRBJ1-1, with D perhaps matching TRBD1 (6 bases). The CDR3 has 15 amino acids. The germline V gene has CDR1 LNHDA and CDR2 SQIVND (reference sequence). V was clipped by 5 bases and J by 1 base, with 14 bases between them. The CDR3 DNA is TGTGCCAGTAGTCATGGACAGTTTCAGAACACTGAAGCTTTCTTT. Translation: CASSHGQFQNTEAFF.

The rearrangement joins TRBV29-1 to TRBJ2-3; 8 bases map to TRBD2. The CDR3 has 15 amino acids. The V segment lost 0 bases and the J segment 5 bases; nucleotides outside the gene matches: 7. CDR1 and CDR2 from the germline V gene are SQVTM and ANQGSEA. CDR3 sequence: CSVEELAGRVDTQYF. CDR3 sequence (DNA): TGCAGCGTTGAAGAGTTAGCGGGAAGGGTAGATACGCAGTATTTT.

The chain is built from TRBV5-1 and TRBJ1-6, with 8 positions matching TRBD1. V shed 0 bases and J 6 bases; nucleotides not matched to a gene: 5. The CDR3 consists of 16 residues. In germline, CDR1 is SGHRS, CDR2 YFSETQ. The CDR3 is CASSLARQGTNSPLHF. The CDR3 DNA sequence: TGCGCCAGCAGCTTGGCCCGACAGGGGACTAATTCACCCCTCCACTTT.

This sequence joins TRBV5-6 and TRBJ2-3; the match to TRBD2 covers 10 bases. The CDR3 length is 16 residues. Trimming at V came to 0 bases and at J to 4 bases, leaving 5 bases not matched to a gene. CDR1 and CDR2 from the germline V gene are SGHDT and YYEEEE. The CDR3 DNA sequence: TGTGCCAGCAGCTTGGGGCTAGCGGGGGAGGCAGATACGCAGTATTTT. This translates into CASSLGLAGEADTQYF.

V and J are TRBV6-5 and TRBJ2-5, with D perhaps matching TRBD2 (5 bases). Germline V gene lookup returns CDR1 MNHEY and CDR2 SVGAGI. The CDR3 totals 13 residues. The CDR3 region has the DNA TGTGATCCCAAAGAAAGAGGGATGGAGACCCAGTACTTC. Its protein is CDPKERGMETQYF.